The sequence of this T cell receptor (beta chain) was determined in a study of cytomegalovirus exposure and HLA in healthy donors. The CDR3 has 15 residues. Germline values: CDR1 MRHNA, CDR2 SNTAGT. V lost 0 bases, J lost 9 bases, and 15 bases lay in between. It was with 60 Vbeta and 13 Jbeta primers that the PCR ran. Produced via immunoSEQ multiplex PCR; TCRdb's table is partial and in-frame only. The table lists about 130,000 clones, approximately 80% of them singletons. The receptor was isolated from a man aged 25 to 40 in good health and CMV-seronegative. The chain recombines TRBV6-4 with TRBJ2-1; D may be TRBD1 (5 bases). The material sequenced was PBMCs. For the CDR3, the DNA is TGTGCCAGCAGTGACTCGATTTCGCAGGGTGGTGAGCAGTTCTTC. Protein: CASSDSISQGGEQFF.